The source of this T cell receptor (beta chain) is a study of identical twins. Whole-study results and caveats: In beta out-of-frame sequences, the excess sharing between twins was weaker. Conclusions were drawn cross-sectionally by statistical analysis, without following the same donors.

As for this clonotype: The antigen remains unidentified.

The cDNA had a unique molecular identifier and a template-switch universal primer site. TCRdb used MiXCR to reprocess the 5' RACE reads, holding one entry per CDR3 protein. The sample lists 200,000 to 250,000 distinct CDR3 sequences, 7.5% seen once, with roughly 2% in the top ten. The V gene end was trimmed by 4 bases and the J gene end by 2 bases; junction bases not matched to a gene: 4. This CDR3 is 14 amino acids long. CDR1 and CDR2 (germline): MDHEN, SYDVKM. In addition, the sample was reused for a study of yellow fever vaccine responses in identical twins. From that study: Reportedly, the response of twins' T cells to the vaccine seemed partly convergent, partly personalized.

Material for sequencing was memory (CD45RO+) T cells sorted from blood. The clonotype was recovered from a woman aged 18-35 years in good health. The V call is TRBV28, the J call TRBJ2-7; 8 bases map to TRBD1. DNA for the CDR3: TGTGCCAGCAGTTGGGTACAGGGGGCCTACGAGCAGTACTTC. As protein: CASSWVQGAYEQYF.